A few counts support the clone carrying this TCR beta chain. The sample belongs to a study of identical twins. Trimming removed 1 base at V and 9 bases at J, with 15 bases between. The CDR3 extends over 14 amino acids. CDR1 and CDR2 (germline): MDHEN, SYDVKM. TCRdb re-analysed the 5' RACE reads in MiXCR, keeping a single row per CDR3 protein. This sample has around 280,000 distinct CDR3 sequences; approximately 8% occur once, and the top ten carry 2% to 2.5%. This sample was also put to use in a study of yellow fever vaccine responses in identical twins.

The chain couples TRBV28 to TRBJ2-5; D may be TRBD2 (5 bases). This TCR derives from a woman between 18 and 29 years old in good health. Sequenced material: memory (CD45RO+) T cells sorted from blood. CDR3 residues: CASSLSTKTGSQYF. DNA for the CDR3: TGTGCCAGCAGTTTATCCACCAAAACGGGGTCCCAGTACTTC.